This entry describes one T cell receptor (beta chain). This sample was included in a study of blood T cell repertoires in COVID-19. The overall study: Some COVID-19 samples were acute and others convalescent; all came from the United States, Italy and Spain.

Germline V lookup: CDR1 ENHRY, CDR2 SYGVKD. CDR3 length: 15 residues. V gave up 4 bases and J gave up 0 bases, with 11 bases separating them. The data were produced by immunoSEQ multiplex PCR, yet TCRdb's version contains in-frame clones alone and is incomplete. The repertoire holds over 130,000 clones, roughly 84% seen once, with about 8.1% in the top ten. The receptor's source is a man aged 30 to 45 with COVID-19, enrolled during active disease. The chain joins TRBV10-3 to TRBJ2-3; D may be TRBD2 (5 bases). The sample comprised peripheral blood. Written as DNA, the CDR3 is TGTGCCATCAGTGGGCTAGCAGAGAGCACAGATACGCAGTATTTT. Translation: CAISGLAESTDTQYF.